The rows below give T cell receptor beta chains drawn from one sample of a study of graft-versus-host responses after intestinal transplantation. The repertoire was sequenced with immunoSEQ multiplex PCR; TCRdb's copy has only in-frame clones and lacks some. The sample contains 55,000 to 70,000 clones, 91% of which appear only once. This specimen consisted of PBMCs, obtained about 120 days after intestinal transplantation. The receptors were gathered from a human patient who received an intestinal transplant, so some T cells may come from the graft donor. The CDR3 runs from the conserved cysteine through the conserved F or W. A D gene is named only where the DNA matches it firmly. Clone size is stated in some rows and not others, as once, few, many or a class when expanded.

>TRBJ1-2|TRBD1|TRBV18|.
TGTGCCAGCTCACCAGGGCAGGGGGCGCATGGCTACACCTTC
CASSPGQGAHGYTF
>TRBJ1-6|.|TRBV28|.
TGTGCCAGCAGTTCCCCCGGGGAAAATAATTCACCCCTCCACTTT
CASSSPGENNSPLHF
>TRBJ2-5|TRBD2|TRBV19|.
TGTGCCAGTAGTGACCTAGCGGGAGTGGAGACCCAGTACTTC
CASSDLAGVETQYF
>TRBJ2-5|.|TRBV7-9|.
TGTGCCAGCAGCCCATCCGCCCAAGAGACCCAGTACTTC
CASSPSAQETQYF
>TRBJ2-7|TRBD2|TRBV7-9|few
TGTGCCAGCAGCCTTAGCTTAGCGGGGGGGTTCTACGAGCAGTACTTC
CASSLSLAGGFYEQYF
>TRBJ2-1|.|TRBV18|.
TGTGCCAGCTCACGGGCTATCCAGAATGAGCAGTTCTTC
CASSRAIQNEQFF
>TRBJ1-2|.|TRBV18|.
TGTGCCAGCTCACTAGGTTATGGCTACACCTTC
CASSLGYGYTF
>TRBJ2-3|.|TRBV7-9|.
TGTGCCAGCAGCTCCTCGCGGGATGGGTTCGGGACAGATACGCAGTATTTT
CASSSSRDGFGTDTQYF
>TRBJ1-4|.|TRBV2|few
TGTGCCAGCAGTGAACTTCCTGATGGAAAACTGTTTTTT
CASSELPDGKLFF
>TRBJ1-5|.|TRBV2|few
TGTGCCAGCAGTGATTGGACAATTGCTATTCAGCCCCAGCATTTT
CASSDWTIAIQPQHF
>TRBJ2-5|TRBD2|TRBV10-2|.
TGCGCCAGCCCCGGGACTAGCGGGAGGGCGGCGCGTTTGGGGACCCAGTACTTC
CASPGTSGRAARLGTQYF
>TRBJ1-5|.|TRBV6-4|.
TGTGCCAGCAGTGACTTGGTCGGGGGAATCAATCAGCCCCAGCATTTT
CASSDLVGGINQPQHF
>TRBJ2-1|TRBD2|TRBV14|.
TGTGCCAGCAGCCAACGGACTAGCGGTTACAATGAGCAGTTCTTC
CASSQRTSGYNEQFF
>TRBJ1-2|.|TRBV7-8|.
TGTGCCAGCAGCTTAGAGGGGGACCCCGCCTATGGCTACACCTTC
CASSLEGDPAYGYTF
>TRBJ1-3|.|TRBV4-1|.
TGCGCCAGCAGCCTCAGATGGGGGAGGGTCTCTGGAAACACCATATATTTT
CASSLRWGRVSGNTIYF
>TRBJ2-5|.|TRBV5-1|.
TGCGCCAGCAGCGGGGTGGGGGCCCAAGAGACCCAGTACTTC
CASSGVGAQETQYF
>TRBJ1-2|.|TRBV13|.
TGTGCCAGCAGCTTGACCGGGAACTATGGCTACACCTTC
CASSLTGNYGYTF
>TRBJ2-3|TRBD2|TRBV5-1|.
TGCGCCAGCAGCTCCTCGACTAGCGGGAGGGGAGATACGCAGTATTTT
CASSSSTSGRGDTQYF
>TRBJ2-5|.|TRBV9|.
TGTGCCAGCAGCGAAACAGGCATTCAAGAGACCCAGTACTTC
CASSETGIQETQYF
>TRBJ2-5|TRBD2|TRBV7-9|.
TGTGCCAGCAGCCCTAGCGGGTCCTCGTACCAAGAGACCCAGTACTTC
CASSPSGSSYQETQYF
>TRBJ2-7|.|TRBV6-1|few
TGTGCCAGCAGTCCACAACCAGGGGCACACTACGAGCAGTACTTC
CASSPQPGAHYEQYF
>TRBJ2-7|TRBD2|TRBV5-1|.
TGCGCCAGCAGCTTGGTGGCGGGGGGCGGCTACGAGCAGTACTTC
CASSLVAGGGYEQYF
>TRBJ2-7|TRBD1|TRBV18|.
TGTGCCAGCTCACCACCGGGACAGGGGTCCTCCTACGAGCAGTACTTC
CASSPPGQGSSYEQYF
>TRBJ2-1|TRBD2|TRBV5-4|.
TGTGCCAGCAGCTTCGGACTAGCGGGAGGGCCGGGGGGTGAGCAGTTCTTC
CASSFGLAGGPGGEQFF
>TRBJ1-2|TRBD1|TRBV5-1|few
TGCGCCAGCAGCGGAGGGACAGGGGGGAATGATGGCTACACCTTC
CASSGGTGGNDGYTF
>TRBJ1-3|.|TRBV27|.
TGTGCCAGCGCCCCCCTGGGGGGGGCGCGTGGAAACACCATATATTTT
CASAPLGGARGNTIYF
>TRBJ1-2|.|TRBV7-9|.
TGTGCCAGCAGCTTAGACATTGGTGGCTACACCTTC
CASSLDIGGYTF
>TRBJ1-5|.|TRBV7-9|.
TGTGCCAGCAGCTTAGACAGCCAGCCCCAGCATTTT
CASSLDSQPQHF
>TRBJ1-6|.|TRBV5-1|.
TGCGCCAGCAGCTCCAGCAACTCCTATAATTCACCCCTCCACTTT
CASSSSNSYNSPLHF
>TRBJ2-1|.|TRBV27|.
TGTGCCAGCAGTTTCCGCGGCTATGAGCAGTTCTTC
CASSFRGYEQFF
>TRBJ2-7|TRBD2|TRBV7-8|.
TGTGCCAGCAGCCCACGTGGTATAGCGGGATTAGCAGGCGAGCAGTACTTC
CASSPRGIAGLAGEQYF
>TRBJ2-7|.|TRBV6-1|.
TGTGCCAGCAGCGTACGGGACGGGACCTACGAGCAGTACTTC
CASSVRDGTYEQYF
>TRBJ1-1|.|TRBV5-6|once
TGTGCCAGCAGCTCTCCGGGAGCAAACACTGAAGCTTTCTTT
CASSSPGANTEAFF
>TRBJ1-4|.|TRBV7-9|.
TGTGCCAGCAGCTCATCAGGGACGGATGAAAAACTGTTTTTT
CASSSSGTDEKLFF
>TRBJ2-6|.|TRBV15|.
TGTGCCACCAGCAAGTTCCCGGGCGGGGCCAACGTCCTGACTTTC
CATSKFPGGANVLTF
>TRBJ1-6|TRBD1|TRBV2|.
TGTGCCAGCAACAGGGGGCGCGTTTCACCCCTCCACTTT
CASNRGRVSPLHF
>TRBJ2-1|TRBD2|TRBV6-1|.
TGTGCCACCCCGGGACTAGCTGGCAATGAGCAGTTCTTC
CATPGLAGNEQFF
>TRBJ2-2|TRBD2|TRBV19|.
TGTGCCAGTAGTATTTCTAGCGGGAGGGCCGACACCGGGGAGCTGTTTTTT
CASSISSGRADTGELFF
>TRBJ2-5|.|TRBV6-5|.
TGTGCCAGCAGCGTTGGGTCTCAAGAAGAGACCCAGTACTTC
CASSVGSQEETQYF
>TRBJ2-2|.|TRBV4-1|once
TGCGCCAGCAGCCCCAGGGACGGGGAGCTGTTTTTT
CASSPRDGELFF
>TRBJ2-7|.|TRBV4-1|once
TGCGCCAGCAGCCAAGTGCTGGGGGCAAGGTACGAGCAGTACTTC
CASSQVLGARYEQYF
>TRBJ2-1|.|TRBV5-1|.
TGCGCCAGCCATAAAGACTCCTACAATGAGCAGTTCTTC
CASHKDSYNEQFF
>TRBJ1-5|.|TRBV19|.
TGTGCCAGTAGTTCGAAGGGGGGTGGTAATCAGCCCCAGCATTTT
CASSSKGGGNQPQHF
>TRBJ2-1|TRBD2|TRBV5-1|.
TGCGCCAGCAGCCCCCGATCAGCGGGGGCAGGCAATGAGCAGTTCTTC
CASSPRSAGAGNEQFF
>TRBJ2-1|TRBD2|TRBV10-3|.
TGTGCCATCAGTGAGTCGCCCGGGGCGGGAGATTCGAATGAGCAGTTCTTC
CAISESPGAGDSNEQFF
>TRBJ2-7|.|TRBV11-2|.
TGTGCCAGCAGCGTCGACAGACAACTTTCCTACGAGCAGTACTTC
CASSVDRQLSYEQYF
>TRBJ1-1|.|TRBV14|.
TGTGCCAGCAGTCGGGGGTACACTGAAGCTTTCTTT
CASSRGYTEAFF
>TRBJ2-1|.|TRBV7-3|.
TGTGCCAGCAGCTTAATGCGGGGCGCAGGGAATGAGCAGTTCTTC
CASSLMRGAGNEQFF
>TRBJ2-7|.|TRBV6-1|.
TGTGCCAGCAGTGATAGGTTGTTGGACCAGGCCTACGAGCAGTACTTC
CASSDRLLDQAYEQYF
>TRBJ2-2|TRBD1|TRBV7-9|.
TGTGCCAGCAGCTCCACGAACAGGGGAGAAGGCGGGGAGCTGTTTTTT
CASSSTNRGEGGELFF
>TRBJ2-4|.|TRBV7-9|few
TGTGCCAGCAGCTTGGACAAAAACATTCAGTACTTC
CASSLDKNIQYF